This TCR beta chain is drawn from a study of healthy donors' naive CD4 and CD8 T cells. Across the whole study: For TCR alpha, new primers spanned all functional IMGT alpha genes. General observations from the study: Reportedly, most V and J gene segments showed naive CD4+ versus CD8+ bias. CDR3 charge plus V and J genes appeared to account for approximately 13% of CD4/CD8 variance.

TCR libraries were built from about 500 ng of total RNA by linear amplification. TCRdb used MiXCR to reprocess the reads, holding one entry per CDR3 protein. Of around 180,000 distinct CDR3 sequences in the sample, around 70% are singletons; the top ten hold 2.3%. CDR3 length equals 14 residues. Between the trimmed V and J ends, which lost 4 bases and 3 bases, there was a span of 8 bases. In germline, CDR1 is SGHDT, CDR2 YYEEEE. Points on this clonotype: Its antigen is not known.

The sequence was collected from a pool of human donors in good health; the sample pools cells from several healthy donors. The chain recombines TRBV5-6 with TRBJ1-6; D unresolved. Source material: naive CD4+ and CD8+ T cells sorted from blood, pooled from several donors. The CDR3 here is CASSRWGYNSPLHF. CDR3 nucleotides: TGTGCCAGCAGCCGTTGGGGCTATAATTCACCCCTCCACTTT.